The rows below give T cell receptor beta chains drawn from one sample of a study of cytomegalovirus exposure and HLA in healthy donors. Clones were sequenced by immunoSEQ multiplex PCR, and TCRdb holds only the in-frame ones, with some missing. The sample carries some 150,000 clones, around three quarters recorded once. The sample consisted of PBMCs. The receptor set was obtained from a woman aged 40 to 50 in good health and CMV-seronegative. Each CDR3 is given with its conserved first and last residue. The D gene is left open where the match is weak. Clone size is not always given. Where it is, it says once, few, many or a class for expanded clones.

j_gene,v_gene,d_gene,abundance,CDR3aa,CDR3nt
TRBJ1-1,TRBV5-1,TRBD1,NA,CASSPPSQGVATEAFF,TGCGCCAGCAGCCCTCCATCCCAGGGGGTAGCCACTGAAGCTTTCTTT
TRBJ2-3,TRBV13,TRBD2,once,CASSGRLAGSTDTQYF,TGTGCCAGCAGCGGGAGACTAGCGGGGAGCACAGATACGCAGTATTTT
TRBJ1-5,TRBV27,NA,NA,CASSLESRDKGNQPQHF,TGTGCCAGCAGTTTAGAGTCTCGGGACAAAGGCAATCAGCCCCAGCATTTT
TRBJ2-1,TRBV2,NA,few,CASSEERGEQFF,TGTGCCAGCAGTGAAGAACGGGGAGAGCAGTTCTTC
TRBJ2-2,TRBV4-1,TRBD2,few,CASSQLISGSGDNTGELFF,TGCGCCAGCAGCCAACTTATAAGCGGAAGCGGGGATAACACCGGGGAGCTGTTTTTT
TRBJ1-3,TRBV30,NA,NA,CAWSVISTEVYF,TGTGCCTGGAGTGTAATAAGCACGGAGGTATATTTT
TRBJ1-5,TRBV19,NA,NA,CASSELPHQPQHF,TGTGCCAGTAGCGAACTACCCCACCAGCCCCAGCATTTT
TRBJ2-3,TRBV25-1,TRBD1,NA,CASSAIDRALADTQYF,TGTGCCAGCAGTGCAATCGACAGGGCCTTGGCAGATACGCAGTATTTT
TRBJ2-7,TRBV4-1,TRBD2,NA,CASSLLAGGQNEQYF,TGCGCCAGCAGCCTTTTAGCGGGAGGGCAAAACGAGCAGTACTTC
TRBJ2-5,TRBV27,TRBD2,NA,CASSFRGASGGTIVGETQYF,TGTGCCAGCAGTTTTCGGGGGGCTAGCGGGGGGACAATAGTTGGGGAGACCCAGTACTTC
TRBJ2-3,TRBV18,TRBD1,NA,CASSPPGAGGTGTDTQYF,TGTGCCAGCTCACCCCCCGGGGCAGGGGGAACGGGCACAGATACGCAGTATTTT
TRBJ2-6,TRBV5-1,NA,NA,CASSLDFTGQFSGANVLTF,TGCGCCAGCAGCTTGGACTTTACCGGACAATTCTCTGGGGCCAACGTCCTGACTTTC
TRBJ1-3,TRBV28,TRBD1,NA,CASSWGQSSGNTIYF,TGTGCCAGCAGTTGGGGACAGTCCTCTGGAAACACCATATATTTT
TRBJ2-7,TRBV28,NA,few,CASCASDSLYEQYF,TGTGCCAGCTGCGCGTCGGACAGCCTATACGAGCAGTACTTC
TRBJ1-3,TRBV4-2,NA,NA,CASSQEDIRARSGNTIYF,TGTGCCAGCAGCCAAGAGGACATCCGGGCCCGCTCTGGAAACACCATATATTTT
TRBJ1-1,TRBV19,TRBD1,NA,CASSIDRDTEAFF,TGTGCCAGTAGTATCGACAGGGATACTGAAGCTTTCTTT
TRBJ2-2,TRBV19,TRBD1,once,CASRSPGQGGFTGELFF,TGTGCCAGTAGGTCCCCAGGACAGGGAGGTTTCACCGGGGAGCTGTTTTTT
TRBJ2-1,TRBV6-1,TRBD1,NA,CASRVPGGTYNEQFF,TGTGCCAGCAGGGTACCAGGGGGAACCTACAATGAGCAGTTCTTC
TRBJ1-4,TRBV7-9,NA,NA,CASSPLANEKLFF,TGTGCCAGCAGCCCATTGGCAAATGAAAAACTGTTTTTT
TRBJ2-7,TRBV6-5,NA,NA,CASGENYEQYF,TGTGCCAGCGGGGAGAACTACGAGCAGTACTTC
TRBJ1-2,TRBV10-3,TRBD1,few,CAIRRTGSGYTF,TGTGCCATCAGGAGGACAGGGTCGGGCTACACCTTC
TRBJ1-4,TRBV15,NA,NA,CATSRDKGEKLFF,TGTGCCACCAGCAGAGATAAGGGGGAAAAACTGTTTTTT
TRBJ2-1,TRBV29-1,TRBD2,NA,CSVEDTSGRNEQFF,TGCAGCGTTGAAGATACTAGCGGGAGGAATGAGCAGTTCTTC
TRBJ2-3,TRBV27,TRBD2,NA,CASSLERGGVTQYF,TGTGCCAGCAGTTTAGAGCGGGGGGGGGTTACGCAGTATTTT
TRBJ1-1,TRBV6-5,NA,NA,CASSYSRAGFTEAFF,TGTGCCAGCAGTTACTCGAGGGCGGGGTTCACTGAAGCTTTCTTT
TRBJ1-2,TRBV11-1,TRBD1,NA,CASSPTGGKDYGYTF,TGTGCCAGCAGCCCTACAGGGGGCAAGGACTATGGCTACACCTTC